The present entry profiles one TCR beta chain with its context. Its antigen is unidentified. The data were obtained in a study of vaccination effects on CD4 cells after COVID-19. Study overall: Convalescent patient samples, from two individuals, date to 16 days and one week before vaccination. Notes on the study in general: Late in the post-vaccination period, infection-induced and vaccine-induced clones underwent marked clonal contraction.

Generated by immunoSEQ multiplex PCR, the TCRdb table keeps only in-frame clones and is missing some. In the table there are about 19,000 clones, about 70% of which are singletons. ViraFEST used viral peptide pools to expand antigen-specific CD4+ T cells before sequencing. When around 9 days of culture had elapsed, CD4+ T cells were isolated. Confirmation by PCR established that the person had SARS-CoV-2 infection between March and December 2020. They grew over 1.5 million PBMC in each well, adding around 10 IU/ml IL-2 and around 10 ug/ml peptides. Germline CDR1 reads SGHRS; CDR2 reads YFSETQ. Trimming at V came to 0 bases and at J to 3 bases, leaving 3 bases not matched to a gene. This CDR3 contains 16 residues.

This clonotype originated in a human donor who had a prior SARS-CoV-2 infection. The chain recombines TRBV5-1 with TRBJ1-5, with 10 bases that match TRBD1. The sequences come from CD4+ T cells from PBMCs cultured with SARS-CoV-2 spike peptides, collected before COVID-19 vaccination. CDR3 loop: CASSLGTGGFNQPQHF. The CDR3 DNA reads TGCGCCAGCAGCTTGGGGACAGGGGGTTTCAATCAGCCCCAGCATTTT.